This T cell receptor beta chain derives from a study of neurological immune-mediated disorders. The CDR3 extends over 14 amino acids. Per germline, CDR1 SGHRS and CDR2 YFSETQ. V was clipped by 3 bases and J by 5 bases; unmatched bases: 7. In TCRdb, the 5' RACE reads were re-called with MiXCR into one record per CDR3 protein. The table has more than 40,000 distinct CDR3 sequences, 12% seen once. Study-wide results and caveats: The greatest TCR clonal expansion occurred in HTLV-1-associated myelopathy and the least in multiple sclerosis, which fell below healthy controls.

This clonotype showed up many times. Its antigen is not identified. As to time point: longitudinal time-point 3. This receptor was identified in a male donor with HTLV-1-associated myelopathy (HAM/TSP). The sequenced sample was PBMCs. The chain is built from TRBV5-1 and TRBJ1-2; 7 nucleotides line up with TRBD1. Here the CDR3 reads CASSSRTGLYGYTF. CDR3 nucleotide sequence: TGCGCCAGCAGCTCTAGGACAGGCCTTTATGGCTACACCTTC.